Each of the 19 T cell receptor beta chains below was sequenced from the same sample in a study of blood T cell repertoires in COVID-19. Using immunoSEQ multiplex PCR, the repertoire was profiled, and TCRdb retains in-frame clones only, with some absent. The table lists about 94,000 clones, around 87% of them singletons. The specimen sequenced was peripheral blood. These receptors originate from a human donor with acute or convalescent COVID-19. The donor label of this sample is uncertain.

V and J are TRBV7-6 and TRBJ1-2; 7 nucleotides line up with TRBD1. The CDR3 is made up of 13 amino acids. CDR1 is SGHVS, CDR2 FNYEAQ, per germline. The ends lost 5 bases at V and 7 bases at J; junction bases unmatched: 7. CDR3 loop: CASSHTGDSGYTF. In DNA form, the CDR3 reads TGTGCCAGCAGCCACACAGGGGACTCTGGCTACACCTTC. Together with reference TRBV7-6 and TRBJ1-2, the CDR3 gives the full variable domain: GAGVSQSPRYKVTKRGQDVALRCDPISGHVSLYWYRQALGQGPEFLTYFNYEAQQDKSGLPNDRFSAERPEGSISTLTIQRTEQRDSAMYRCASSHTGDSGYTFGSGTRLTVV.

V usage is TRBV6-5 and J usage is TRBJ1-5; the match to TRBD1 covers 10 bases. The CDR3 covers 14 residues. From germline, CDR1 is MNHEY and CDR2 SVGAGI. Trimming took 5 bases from V and 6 from J; bases not matched to a gene: 4. The CDR3 DNA sequence: TGTGCCAGCAGTCCACGGGACAGGGGTCAGCCCCAGCATTTT. Translation gives CASSPRDRGQPQHF.

This clone was found once. The genes are TRBV13 and TRBJ1-1; TRBD1 is a possible D gene (6 bases). The CDR3 length is 15 residues. Germline values: CDR1 PRHDT, CDR2 FYEKMQ (reference sequence). V lost 4 bases to trimming and J lost 1 base, with 13 bases between them. The CDR3 nucleotides read TGTGCCAGCAGCTCCGCACAGGGTTGGAACACTGAAGCTTTCTTT. Protein: CASSSAQGWNTEAFF.

The CDR3 loop reads CASSLDGPGKTQYF. DNA of the CDR3: TGTGCCAGCAGCTTAGACGGCCCCGGGAAGACCCAGTACTTC. This sequence joins TRBV11-2 and TRBJ2-5; a weak D match, TRBD2 (5 bases). Germline V CDR1 and CDR2: SGHAT, FQNNGV. The CDR3 is made up of 14 amino acids. V lost 0 bases, J lost 6 bases, and 11 bases lay in between.

The rearrangement joins TRBV4-3 to TRBJ2-6; D might be TRBD1 (6 bases). The CDR3 covers 15 residues. V was shortened by 6 bases and J by 2 bases, with 11 bases between the two germline ends. In germline, CDR1 is LGHNA, CDR2 YSLEER. CDR3 region: CASSPTGTGANVLTF. Written as DNA, the CDR3 is TGCGCCAGCAGTCCTACAGGGACTGGGGCCAACGTCCTGACTTTC.

J is TRBJ1-1 and V is TRBV19; 8 nucleotides match TRBD1. Germline lookup yields CDR1 LNHDA and CDR2 SQIVND (reference sequence). Germline trimming cut 2 bases from V and 12 bases from J; bases unmatched to any gene: 8. CDR3 length: 13 residues. The CDR3 nucleotides are TGTGCCAGTAGTATATCGTGGACAGGGTTCACTTTCTTT. This gives the protein CASSISWTGFTFF.

The chain links TRBV5-1 to TRBJ2-7; 8 bases are a match to TRBD1. The germline V gene encodes CDR1 SGHRS and CDR2 YFSETQ. Trimming took 4 bases from V and 5 from J; bases not matched to a gene: 8. The CDR3 has 14 amino acids. The CDR3 DNA sequence: TGCGCCAGCAGCACCGGACAGGGTAGGGACGAGCAGTACTTC. Translated: CASSTGQGRDEQYF.

This sequence joins TRBV27 and TRBJ2-7; 12 nucleotides align to TRBD1. Germline CDR1 is MNHEY and CDR2 is SMNVEV (reference sequence). V shed 5 bases and J 10 bases; nucleotides not matched to a gene: 21. The length of the CDR3 is 18 residues. The CDR3 reads CASSVRPSGTGGAKGQYF. DNA of the CDR3: TGTGCCAGCAGTGTAAGGCCCTCGGGGACAGGGGGCGCAAAGGGCCAGTACTTC.

The chain employs TRBV5-4 and TRBJ1-6; possibly TRBD1 for D (5 bases). V was cut by 4 bases and J by 5 bases, with 13 bases left in between. This CDR3 contains 15 residues. Per the germline V gene, CDR1 is SGHNT and CDR2 is YYREEE (reference sequence). The CDR3 DNA sequence: TGTGCCAGCAGCCGGGGGGGTGATAATAATTCACCCCTCCACTTT. Translating it yields CASSRGGDNNSPLHF. Combining the CDR3 with reference TRBV5-4 and TRBJ1-6 gives the whole variable domain ETGVTQSPTHLIKTRGQQVTLRCSSQSGHNTVSWYQQALGQGPQFIFQYYREEENGRGNFPPRFSGLQFPNYSSELNVNALELDDSALYLCASSRGGDNNSPLHFGNGTRLTVT.

The chain has TRBV19 and TRBJ1-2; D might be TRBD1 (5 bases). Trimming removed 3 bases at V and 4 bases at J, with 18 bases between. The CDR3 loop spans 16 amino acids. Germline CDR1 is LNHDA and CDR2 is SQIVND (reference sequence). In nucleotides, the CDR3 is TGTGCCAGTAGTATTAGGAGGGAGGGACTTCCCTATGGCTACACCTTC. This translates into CASSIRREGLPYGYTF.

Worth noting for this clone: One end of the junction varies from germline; a read error may be responsible. This chain links TRBV9 with TRBJ2-5; D is perhaps TRBD2 (5 bases). Germline V gene sequence: CDR1 SGDLS, CDR2 YYNGEE. CDR3 size: 13 residues. CDR3 region: CASSAGIREAQYF. DNA for the CDR3: TGTGCCAGCAGCGCCGGGATTCGAGAGGCCCAGTACTTC.

The chain uses TRBV15 and TRBJ1-3, with TRBD1 as a possible D gene (6 bases). The CDR3 is 18 residues long. Germline loops: CDR1 LNHNV, CDR2 YYDKDF (reference sequence). Trimming removed 0 bases from V and 0 bases from J, with 15 bases in between. CDR3 loop: CATSRESPGVISGNTIYF. The CDR3 region has the DNA TGTGCCACCAGCAGAGAATCCCCAGGGGTCATCTCTGGAAACACCATATATTTT.

The gene calls are TRBV7-6 and TRBJ2-5; 10 nucleotides agree with TRBD1. Trimming removed 5 bases from V and 4 bases from J; junction bases left unmatched: 10. This CDR3 region has 16 residues. In germline, CDR1 is SGHVS, CDR2 FNYEAQ. As DNA, the CDR3 is TGTGCCAGCAGCCCCCAGACAGGGGGCGTAGGAGAGACCCAGTACTTC. Translating gives CASSPQTGGVGETQYF.

This clone showed up just a few times. This chain connects TRBV4-1 to TRBJ1-5, with TRBD1 as a possible D gene (6 bases). Between the trimmed V and J ends, which lost 0 bases and 3 bases, there was a span of 18 bases. The CDR3 length is 18 residues. Germline V lookup: CDR1 MGHRA, CDR2 YSYEKL. CDR3 coding DNA: TGCGCCAGCAGCCAAGAGGGCGGGGGCAGGGCGCTCAATCAGCCCCAGCATTTT. Protein sequence: CASSQEGGGRALNQPQHF.

The chain employs TRBV5-1 and TRBJ1-2, with D unresolved. The CDR3 has 13 amino acids. The germline V gene encodes CDR1 SGHRS and CDR2 YFSETQ. V lost 0 bases to trimming and J lost 4 bases, with 7 bases between them. CDR3 protein: CASSLAEVYGYTF. CDR3 bases: TGCGCCAGCAGCTTGGCCGAGGTCTATGGCTACACCTTC.

This chain links TRBV5-4 with TRBJ2-4; TRBD2 might be the D (7 bases). The CDR3 loop spans 16 amino acids. Trimming stripped 3 bases from V and 0 bases from J, with 13 bases between. Germline V CDR1 and CDR2: SGHNT, YYREEE (reference sequence). The CDR3 reads CASSWGGAIAKNIQYF. CDR3 bases: TGTGCCAGCAGCTGGGGGGGGGCAATAGCCAAAAACATTCAGTACTTC.

The chain uses TRBV7-3 and TRBJ2-5; 7 bases map to TRBD2. With 5 bases clipped from V and 9 bases from J, the junction kept 18 bases outside the gene matches. The CDR3 runs to 16 residues. Germline assignment: CDR1 SGHTA and CDR2 FQGTGA. CDR3 bases: TGTGCCAGCAGCCCCCACCCCAGTAGCGGGCCGGAGGCCCAGTACTTC. Translation: CASSPHPSSGPEAQYF.

V and J are TRBV9 and TRBJ1-2, with TRBD1 matching 9 bases. V lost 5 bases, J lost 6 bases, and 8 bases stayed unmatched. The CDR3 has 14 residues. The germline gives CDR1 SGDLS, CDR2 YYNGEE. CDR3 sequence (DNA): TGTGCCAGCAGGGGGACAGGGAGGCCCCATGGCTACACCTTC. Residues: CASRGTGRPHGYTF. Drawing the rest from reference TRBV9 and TRBJ1-2, the complete variable domain is DSGVTQTPKHLITATGQRVTLRCSPRSGDLSVYWYQQSLDQGLQFLIQYYNGEERAKGNILERFSAQQFPDLHSELNLSSLELGDSALYFCASRGTGRPHGYTFGSGTRLTVV.

This chain links TRBV24-1 with TRBJ2-1; weak D call: TRBD1 (5 bases). The CDR3 has 16 residues. Trimming pared 3 bases from V and 6 bases from J, leaving 17 bases between. Per germline, CDR1 KGHDR and CDR2 SFDVKD. CDR3 region: CATSDPQGPTSNEQFF. The CDR3 nucleotides read TGTGCCACCAGTGATCCGCAGGGTCCCACCTCCAATGAGCAGTTCTTC.